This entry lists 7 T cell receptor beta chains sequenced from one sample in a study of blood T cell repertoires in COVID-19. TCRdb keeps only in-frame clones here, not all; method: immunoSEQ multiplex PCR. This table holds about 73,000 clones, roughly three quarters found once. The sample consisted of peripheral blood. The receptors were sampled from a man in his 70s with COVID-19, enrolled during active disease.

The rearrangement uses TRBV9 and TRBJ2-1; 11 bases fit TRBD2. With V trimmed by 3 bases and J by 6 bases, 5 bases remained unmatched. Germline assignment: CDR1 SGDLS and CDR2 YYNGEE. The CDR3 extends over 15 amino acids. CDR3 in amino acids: CASSGPGLAVNEQFF. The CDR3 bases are TGTGCCAGCAGCGGCCCGGGACTAGCGGTCAATGAGCAGTTCTTC.

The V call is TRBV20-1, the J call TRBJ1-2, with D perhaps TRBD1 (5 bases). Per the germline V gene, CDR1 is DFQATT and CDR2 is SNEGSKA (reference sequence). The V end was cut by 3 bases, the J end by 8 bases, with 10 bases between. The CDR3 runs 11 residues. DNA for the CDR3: TGCAGTGCTAGGGTGGCAGGGGGCTACACCTTC. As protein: CSARVAGGYTF.

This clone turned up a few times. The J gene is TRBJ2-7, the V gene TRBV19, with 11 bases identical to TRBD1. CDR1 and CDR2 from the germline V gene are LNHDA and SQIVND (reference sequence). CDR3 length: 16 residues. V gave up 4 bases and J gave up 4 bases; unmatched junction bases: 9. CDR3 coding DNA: TGTGCCAGTAGTAACCCCCGGGACAGGGGGATATACGAGCAGTACTTC. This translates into CASSNPRDRGIYEQYF.

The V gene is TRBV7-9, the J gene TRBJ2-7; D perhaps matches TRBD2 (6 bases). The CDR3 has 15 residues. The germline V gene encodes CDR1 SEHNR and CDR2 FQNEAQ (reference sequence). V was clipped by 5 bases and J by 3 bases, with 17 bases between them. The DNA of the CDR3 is TGTGCCAGCAGCAAAAATCCGACTAGTAGCTACGAGCAGTACTTC. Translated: CASSKNPTSSYEQYF.

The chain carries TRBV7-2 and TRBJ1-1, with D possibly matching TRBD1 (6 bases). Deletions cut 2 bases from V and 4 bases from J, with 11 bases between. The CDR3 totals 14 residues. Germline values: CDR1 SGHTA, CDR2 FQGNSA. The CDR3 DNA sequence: TGTGCCAGCAGCTTAACAGGGTCGAGCACTGAAGCTTTCTTT. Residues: CASSLTGSSTEAFF.

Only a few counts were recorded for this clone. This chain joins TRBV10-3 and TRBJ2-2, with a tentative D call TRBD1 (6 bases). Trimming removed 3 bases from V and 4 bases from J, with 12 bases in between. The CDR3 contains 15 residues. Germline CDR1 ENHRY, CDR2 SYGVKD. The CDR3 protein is CAISENRAGTGELFF. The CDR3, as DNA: TGTGCCATCAGTGAAAACAGGGCAGGCACCGGGGAGCTGTTTTTT.

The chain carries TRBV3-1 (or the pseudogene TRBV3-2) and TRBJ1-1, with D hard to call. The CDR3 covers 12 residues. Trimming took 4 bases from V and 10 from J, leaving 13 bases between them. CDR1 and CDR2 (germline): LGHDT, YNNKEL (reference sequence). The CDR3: CASSPAGALAFF. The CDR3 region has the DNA TGTGCCAGCAGCCCAGCGGGAGCTTTAGCTTTCTTT.